The 31 T cell receptor beta chains given below trace back to one sample, sequenced in a study of cytomegalovirus exposure and HLA in healthy donors. Vbeta (60) and Jbeta (13) primers were used in the PCR. The data were produced by immunoSEQ multiplex PCR, yet TCRdb's version contains in-frame clones alone and is incomplete. The sample lists 75,000 to 100,000 clones, under 9% occurring once. Sequencing used PBMCs. These receptors were obtained from a middle-aged man in good health and CMV-seronegative.

V and J are TRBV14 and TRBJ2-7; D not resolved. The length of the CDR3 is 15 residues. V was shortened by 1 base and J by 0 bases, with 10 bases between the two germline ends. From germline, CDR1 is SGHDN and CDR2 FVKESK. Written as DNA, the CDR3 is TGTGCCAGCAGCCAAGGATCCGCACTCTCCTACGAGCAGTACTTC. It is translated as CASSQGSALSYEQYF.

The J gene is TRBJ1-4, the V gene TRBV28; 9 bases line up with TRBD1. This CDR3 is 16 amino acids long. Unmatched junction bases numbered 9, after V lost 3 bases and J lost 7 bases. Germline CDR1 is MDHEN and CDR2 is SYDVKM. The CDR3 DNA is TGTGCCAGCAGTTTGGGGGGGACAGGGAGTTTTGAAAAACTGTTTTTT. It translates to CASSLGGTGSFEKLFF.

The J gene is TRBJ1-1, the V gene TRBV6-1, with D unclear. The CDR3 covers 14 residues. Germline CDR1 reads MNHNS; CDR2 reads SASEGT. V lost 4 bases to trimming and J lost 0 bases, with 9 bases between them. The CDR3, as DNA: TGTGCCAGCAGTGTCGGACTAATGAACACTGAAGCTTTCTTT. Translated: CASSVGLMNTEAFF.

This clone was found a few times. The chain uses TRBV7-3 and TRBJ1-5; possibly TRBD1 for D (5 bases). Between the trimmed V and J ends, which lost 4 bases and 0 bases, there was a span of 16 bases. Germline-derived CDR1 and CDR2 are SGHTA and FQGTGA. This CDR3 spans 17 amino acids. The CDR3 loop reads CASSSMGQRYSNQPQHF. The CDR3, as DNA: TGTGCCAGCAGCTCAATGGGGCAGCGTTATAGCAATCAGCCCCAGCATTTT.

A few counts support this clone. CDR3 in amino acids: CASSFYGTVAYEQYF. CDR3 in DNA: TGTGCCAGCAGTTTTTATGGGACAGTGGCCTACGAGCAGTACTTC. The V gene is TRBV28, the J gene TRBJ2-7; 7 bases align to TRBD1. The CDR3 is 15 amino acids. Per germline, CDR1 MDHEN and CDR2 SYDVKM. V lost 3 bases and J lost 2; bases outside the gene matches: 7. The full variable domain, its missing parts supplied by reference TRBV28 and TRBJ2-7, is DVKVTQSSRYLVKRTGEKVFLECVQDMDHENMFWYRQDPGLGLRLIYFSYDVKMKEKGDIPEGYSVSREKKERFSLILESASTNQTSMYLCASSFYGTVAYEQYFGPGTRLTVT.

This clone was counted between two and nine times. This same CDR3 is encoded by further DNA sequences in the sample. The chain uses TRBV7-8 and TRBJ2-7, with TRBD1 identical over 7 bases. CDR1 and CDR2 from the germline V gene are SGHVS and FQNEAQ. V shed 5 bases and J 0 bases; nucleotides not matched to a gene: 4. CDR3 size: 14 residues. This chain's CDR3 is CASSPRDSSYEQYF. The DNA for the CDR3 is TGTGCCAGCAGCCCACGGGACAGCTCCTACGAGCAGTACTTC.

This clone was counted between two and nine times. The chain uses TRBV5-1 and TRBJ2-2; D possibly corresponds to TRBD2 (6 bases). Germline V gene data show CDR1 as SGHRS and CDR2 as YFSETQ. V was cut by 4 bases and J by 5 bases, with 12 bases left in between. This CDR3 has 14 amino acids. The CDR3 DNA is TGCGCCAGCAGCCTGGGACGGGAGACCGGGGAGCTGTTTTTT. It specifies CASSLGRETGELFF.

V gene TRBV28 combines with J gene TRBJ1-3; D might be TRBD1 (5 bases). The CDR3 covers 15 residues. CDR1 and CDR2 (germline): MDHEN, SYDVKM. Trimming removed 5 bases at V and 0 bases at J, with 11 bases between. The DNA for the CDR3 is TGTGCCAGCAGTCTACAGGTCACCTCTGGAAACACCATATATTTT. It codes for CASSLQVTSGNTIYF.

J is TRBJ2-7 and V is TRBV29-1; D call uncertain. The V and J ends lost 6 bases and 1 base respectively, with 13 bases between them. This CDR3 has 13 amino acids. The germline gives CDR1 SQVTM, CDR2 ANQGSEA. The CDR3 DNA is TGCAGCGTCTCGGAGCCTGTTTCCTACGAGCAGTACTTC. It specifies CSVSEPVSYEQYF.

The chain recombines TRBV6-5 with TRBJ2-1; D possibly corresponds to TRBD2 (6 bases). The CDR3 contains 14 residues. Trimming shortened V by 4 bases and J by 1 base, and 8 bases separated the two germline ends. The germline gives CDR1 MNHEY, CDR2 SVGAGI. The CDR3 loop reads CASSSSGSYNEQFF. The CDR3 nucleotides are TGTGCCAGCAGTTCCAGCGGGTCCTACAATGAGCAGTTCTTC.

This clone turned up a few times. The chain links TRBV25-1 to TRBJ1-1; 9 nucleotides match TRBD1. V gave up 6 bases and J gave up 5 bases; unmatched junction bases: 10. From germline, CDR1 is MGHDK and CDR2 SYGVNS. CDR3 length: 15 residues. Written as DNA, the CDR3 is TGTGCCAGCAGGGGACAGGGCGGTTTCTCGACTGAAGCTTTCTTT. As protein: CASRGQGGFSTEAFF.

There are a few counts of this clone. V gene TRBV21-1 combines with J gene TRBJ2-1; the DNA was not compared with TRBD2, the D call given in the table. TRBV21-1 is given as a pseudogene. This CDR3 has 14 residues. The CDR3 region has the DNA TGTGCCAGCAGGACTAGCGGGGATAACAATGAGCAGTTCTTC. It codes for CASRTSGDNNEQFF.

This clone was found a few times. The CDR3 sequence: CASSFGGTSGSSTDTQYF. Written as DNA, the CDR3 is TGTGCCAGCAGCTTCGGCGGGACTAGCGGGAGCAGCACAGATACGCAGTATTTT. The chain is built from TRBV9 and TRBJ2-3; 14 bases align to TRBD2. The trim removed 4 bases at V and 0 bases at J, leaving 7 bases unmatched. This CDR3 is built from 18 residues. Germline lookup yields CDR1 SGDLS and CDR2 YYNGEE.

There are a few counts of this clone. The chain is built from TRBV5-1 and TRBJ1-6; 9 bases are shared with TRBD1. CDR3 size: 15 residues. Germline-derived CDR1 and CDR2 are SGHRS and YFSETQ. The V segment lost 3 bases and the J segment 11 bases; nucleotides outside the gene matches: 9. CDR3 in amino acids: CASSSDRGQGAPLHF. The CDR3 DNA is TGCGCCAGCAGCTCGGACAGGGGTCAAGGGGCACCCCTCCACTTT.

This chain's CDR3 is CASSFQRNTEAFF. In DNA form, the CDR3 reads TGTGCCAGCAGTTTTCAGCGTAACACTGAAGCTTTCTTT. This sequence joins TRBV27 and TRBJ1-1; D gene ambiguous. Germline values: CDR1 MNHEY, CDR2 SMNVEV (reference sequence). V dropped 3 bases and J dropped 2 bases, with 7 bases sitting between them. This CDR3 region has 13 residues.

The chain uses TRBV5-1 and TRBJ1-1; TRBD1 is a possible D gene (6 bases). Germline loops: CDR1 SGHRS, CDR2 YFSETQ. The ends were cut back, 4 bases at V and 8 bases at J, with 21 bases in the middle. This CDR3 contains 15 residues. The CDR3 DNA follows: TGCGCCAGCAGCAGGGGGGGAAAGGGAGCCCCGGAAGCTTTCTTT. The encoded protein is CASSRGGKGAPEAFF.

This clone was detected only a few times. The chain employs TRBV6-6 and TRBJ2-3; D call uncertain. Trimming shortened V by 6 bases and J by 9 bases, and 10 bases separated the two germline ends. The germline CDR1 and CDR2 sequences are MNHNY and SVGAGI (reference sequence). This CDR3 comprises 11 residues. This chain's CDR3 is CASSLLGTQYF. The DNA of the CDR3 is TGTGCCAGCAGCCTACTGGGCACGCAGTATTTT.

The J gene is TRBJ2-7, the V gene TRBV28, with 8 bases that match TRBD1. The CDR3 loop spans 15 amino acids. The germline V gene encodes CDR1 MDHEN and CDR2 SYDVKM. V shed 4 bases, J shed 3 bases, and the junction held 8 bases outside the gene matches. CDR3 bases: TGTGCCAGCAGTTCCGACGGGACAGGAATCTACGAGCAGTACTTC. Its translation: CASSSDGTGIYEQYF.

This clone has a handful of counts. The rearrangement links TRBV28 to TRBJ1-2; TRBD1 aligns across 8 bases. The CDR3 has 15 residues. Germline V gene data show CDR1 as MDHEN and CDR2 as SYDVKM. J lost 8 bases, V lost 6 bases, and 14 bases had no gene match. In DNA form, the CDR3 reads TGTGCCAGCAGGTCGAGTGGACAGGGCCAGTCGGGCTACACCTTC. Protein sequence: CASRSSGQGQSGYTF.

The chain combines TRBV9 with TRBJ1-1; D gene uncertain. Germline-derived CDR1 and CDR2 are SGDLS and YYNGEE. The CDR3 contains 13 residues. Trimming removed 2 bases at V and 3 bases at J, with 8 bases between. CDR3 in DNA: TGTGCCAGCAGCGTCGGTCCTGACACTGAAGCTTTCTTT. This encodes CASSVGPDTEAFF. Complete variable domain (other parts from reference TRBV9 and TRBJ1-1): DSGVTQTPKHLITATGQRVTLRCSPRSGDLSVYWYQQSLDQGLQFLIQYYNGEERAKGNILERFSAQQFPDLHSELNLSSLELGDSALYFCASSVGPDTEAFFGQGTRLTVV.

This clone was seen a handful of times. The chain employs TRBV9 and TRBJ2-3; 9 bases map to TRBD2. CDR3 size: 15 residues. The germline gives CDR1 SGDLS, CDR2 YYNGEE. V lost 2 bases, J lost 4 bases, and 5 bases stayed unmatched. CDR3 protein: CASSVHVAGADTQYF. CDR3 DNA sequence: TGTGCCAGCAGCGTCCATGTAGCGGGAGCAGATACGCAGTATTTT.

This clone was seen only a few times. This chain uses TRBV19 with TRBJ2-7; weak D call: TRBD2 (6 bases). V gave up 7 bases and J gave up 1 base, with 14 bases separating them. Germline CDR1 LNHDA, CDR2 SQIVND (reference sequence). The CDR3 consists of 14 residues. DNA for the CDR3: TGTGCCAGTATGCTCAGGGCGGGATCCTACGAGCAGTACTTC. Translation: CASMLRAGSYEQYF.

This rearrangement joins TRBV15 to TRBJ2-5, with 9 bases aligning to TRBD1. Germline loops: CDR1 LNHNV, CDR2 YYDKDF (reference sequence). The length of the CDR3 is 16 residues. V lost 1 base, J lost 4 bases, and 7 bases stayed unmatched. CDR3 in amino acids: CATSRARDRAGETQYF. The CDR3 coding sequence is TGTGCCACCAGCAGAGCCAGGGACAGGGCTGGAGAGACCCAGTACTTC.

This chain connects TRBV28 to TRBJ1-1; possible D gene TRBD1, 5 bases. V lost 10 bases and J 0 bases, leaving 12 bases between the germline ends. This CDR3 spans 13 amino acids. Germline loops: CDR1 MDHEN, CDR2 SYDVKM. The CDR3, as DNA: TGTGCCACCTTAGACAGAGTGAACACTGAAGCTTTCTTT. Translated: CATLDRVNTEAFF.

The chain carries TRBV28 and TRBJ1-2; 8 bases fit TRBD1. Trimming took 6 bases from V and 7 from J; bases not matched to a gene: 7. Germline V gene lookup returns CDR1 MDHEN and CDR2 SYDVKM. The CDR3 is made up of 13 amino acids. The CDR3 region is CASSHRGEGGYTF. The CDR3, as DNA: TGTGCCAGCAGCCACAGGGGGGAGGGTGGCTACACCTTC.

This clone was counted between two and nine times. The V call is TRBV27, the J call TRBJ2-3; 8 nucleotides align to TRBD2. Germline assignment: CDR1 MNHEY and CDR2 SMNVEV (reference sequence). The V gene end was trimmed by 2 bases and the J gene end by 9 bases; junction bases not matched to a gene: 13. The CDR3 is 16 residues long. CDR3 DNA sequence: TGTGCCAGCAGTTTAGGAGGCTGGAGCGGGAGCGACACGCAGTATTTT. Protein product: CASSLGGWSGSDTQYF.

This clone turned up a few times. The V and J genes are TRBV4-2 and TRBJ2-3; 11 positions match TRBD2. Germline V gene data show CDR1 as LGHNA and CDR2 as YNFKEQ. The junction had 15 bases not matched to a gene; V was cut back by 0 bases and J by 4 bases. There are 20 residues in the CDR3. The CDR3 is CASSQDPSSGRPTAPDTQYF. Written as DNA, the CDR3 is TGTGCCAGCAGCCAAGATCCCTCTAGCGGGAGGCCTACAGCCCCAGATACGCAGTATTTT.

This clone was observed a handful of times. The chain carries TRBV6-6 and TRBJ2-5; weak D call: TRBD1 (5 bases). Trimming shortened V by 2 bases and J by 0 bases, and 7 bases separated the two germline ends. The V gene's germline CDR1 is MNHNY and CDR2 SVGAGI (reference sequence). This CDR3 spans 14 amino acids. The CDR3 region has the DNA TGTGCCAGCAGTTACAGACAGTACCAAGAGACCCAGTACTTC. Translated, it gives CASSYRQYQETQYF.

The chain uses TRBV4-1 and TRBJ1-6; D gene unclear. From germline, CDR1 is MGHRA and CDR2 YSYEKL. V lost 1 base to trimming and J lost 4 bases, with 11 bases between them. CDR3 length: 16 residues. CDR3 sequence: CASSQVGSGYNSPLHF. The DNA for the CDR3 is TGCGCCAGCAGCCAAGTCGGTTCGGGTTATAATTCACCCCTCCACTTT.

In this sample, this clone turned up a few times. The chain employs TRBV28 and TRBJ2-1, with 8 nucleotides matching TRBD1. This CDR3 contains 14 residues. V dropped 6 bases and J dropped 4; count of bases not matched to a gene: 5. From germline, CDR1 is MDHEN and CDR2 SYDVKM. CDR3 region: CASSPDREYNEQFF. For the CDR3, the DNA is TGTGCCAGCAGCCCGGACAGGGAGTACAATGAGCAGTTCTTC. Full variable domain (rest looked up from reference TRBV28 and TRBJ2-1): DVKVTQSSRYLVKRTGEKVFLECVQDMDHENMFWYRQDPGLGLRLIYFSYDVKMKEKGDIPEGYSVSREKKERFSLILESASTNQTSMYLCASSPDREYNEQFFGPGTRLTVL.

This clone was counted only a few times. The chain carries TRBV28 and TRBJ2-3; 8 positions match TRBD1. With V trimmed by 5 bases and J by 3 bases, 7 bases remained unmatched. The CDR3 is 15 residues long. Germline CDR1 reads MDHEN; CDR2 reads SYDVKM. The CDR3 coding sequence is TGTGCCAGCAGTGTGGGACAGGCGGGGACAGATACGCAGTATTTT. Protein product: CASSVGQAGTDTQYF.